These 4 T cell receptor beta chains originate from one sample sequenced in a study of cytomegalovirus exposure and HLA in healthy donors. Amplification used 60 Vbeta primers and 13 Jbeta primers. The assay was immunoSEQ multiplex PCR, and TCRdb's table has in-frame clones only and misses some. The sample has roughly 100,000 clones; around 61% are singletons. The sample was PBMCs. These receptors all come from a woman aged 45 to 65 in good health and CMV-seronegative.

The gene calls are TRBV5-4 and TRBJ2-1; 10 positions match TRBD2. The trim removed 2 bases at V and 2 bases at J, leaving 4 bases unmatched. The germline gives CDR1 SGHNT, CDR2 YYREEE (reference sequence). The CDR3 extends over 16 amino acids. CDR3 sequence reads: CASSLYLAGAYNEQFF. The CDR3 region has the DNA TGTGCCAGCAGCTTATATCTAGCGGGAGCCTACAATGAGCAGTTCTTC.

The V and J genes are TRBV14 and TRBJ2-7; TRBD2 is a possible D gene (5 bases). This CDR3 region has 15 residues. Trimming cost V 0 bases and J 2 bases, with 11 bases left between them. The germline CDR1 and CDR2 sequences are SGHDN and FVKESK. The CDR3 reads CASSQDSDKPYEQYF. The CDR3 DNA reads TGTGCCAGCAGCCAAGATAGCGACAAACCCTACGAGCAGTACTTC.

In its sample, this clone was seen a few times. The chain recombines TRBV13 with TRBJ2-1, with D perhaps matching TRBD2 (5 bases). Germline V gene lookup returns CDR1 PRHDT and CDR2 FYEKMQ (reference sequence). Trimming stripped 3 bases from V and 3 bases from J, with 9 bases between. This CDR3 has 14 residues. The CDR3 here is CASSLGVGYNEQFF. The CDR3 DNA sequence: TGTGCCAGCAGCTTGGGAGTAGGCTACAATGAGCAGTTCTTC.

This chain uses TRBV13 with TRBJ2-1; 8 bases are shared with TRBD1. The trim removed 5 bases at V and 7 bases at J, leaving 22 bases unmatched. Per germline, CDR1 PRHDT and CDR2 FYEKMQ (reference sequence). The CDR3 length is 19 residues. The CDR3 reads CASSPTGAPTGTTRNEQFF. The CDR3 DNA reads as TGTGCCAGCAGCCCGACAGGGGCACCTACCGGGACCACCAGAAATGAGCAGTTCTTC. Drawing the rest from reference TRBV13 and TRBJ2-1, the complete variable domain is AAGVIQSPRHLIKEKRETATLKCYPIPRHDTVYWYQQGPGQDPQFLISFYEKMQSDKGSIPDRFSAQQFSDYHSELNMSSLELGDSALYFCASSPTGAPTGTTRNEQFFGPGTRLTVL.